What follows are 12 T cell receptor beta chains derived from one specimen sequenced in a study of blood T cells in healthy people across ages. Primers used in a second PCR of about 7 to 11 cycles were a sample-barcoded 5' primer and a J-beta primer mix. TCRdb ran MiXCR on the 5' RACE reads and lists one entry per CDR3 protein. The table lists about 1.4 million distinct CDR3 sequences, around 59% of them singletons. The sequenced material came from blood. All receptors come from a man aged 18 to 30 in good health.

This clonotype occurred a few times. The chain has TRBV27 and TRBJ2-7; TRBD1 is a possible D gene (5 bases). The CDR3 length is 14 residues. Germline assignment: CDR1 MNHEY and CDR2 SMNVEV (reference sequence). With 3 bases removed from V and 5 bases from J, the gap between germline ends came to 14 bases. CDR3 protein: CASSLSRGSHEQYF. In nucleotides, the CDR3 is TGTGCCAGCAGTTTGTCAAGGGGCTCTCACGAGCAGTACTTC.

CDR3: CASRPTGTSAEQYF. The CDR3 nucleotides are TGTGCCAGCAGGCCCACCGGGACTAGCGCCGAGCAGTACTTC. The V gene is TRBV7-2, the J gene TRBJ2-4, with 10 bases lining up with TRBD2. The DNA end lines up better with TRBJ2-7; the J call may be wrong. Germline assignment: CDR1 SGHTA and CDR2 FQGNSA. The CDR3 has 14 residues.

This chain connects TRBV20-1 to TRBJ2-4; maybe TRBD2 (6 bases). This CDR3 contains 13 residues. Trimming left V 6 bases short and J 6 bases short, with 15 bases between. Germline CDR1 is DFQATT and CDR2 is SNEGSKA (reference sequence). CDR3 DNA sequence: TGCAGTGCGGATAGCGGCTTACGAAACATTCAGTACTTC. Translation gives CSADSGLRNIQYF.

The chain's CDR3 is CAFTADNSYEQYF. DNA of the CDR3: TGTGCCTTTACAGCGGACAACTCCTACGAGCAGTACTTC. J is TRBJ2-7 and V is TRBV7-9, with D perhaps assigned TRBD1 or TRBD2 (5 bases each). Trimming removed 11 bases from V and 0 bases from J, with 14 bases in between. CDR1 is SEHNR, CDR2 FQNEAQ, per germline (reference sequence). CDR3 length: 13 amino acids.

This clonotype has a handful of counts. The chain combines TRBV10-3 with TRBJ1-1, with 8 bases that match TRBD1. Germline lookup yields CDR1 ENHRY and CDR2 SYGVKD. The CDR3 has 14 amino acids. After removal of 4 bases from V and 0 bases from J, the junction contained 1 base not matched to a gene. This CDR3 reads CAISGTGLNTEAFF. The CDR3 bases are TGTGCCATCAGTGGGACAGGGTTGAACACTGAAGCTTTCTTT.

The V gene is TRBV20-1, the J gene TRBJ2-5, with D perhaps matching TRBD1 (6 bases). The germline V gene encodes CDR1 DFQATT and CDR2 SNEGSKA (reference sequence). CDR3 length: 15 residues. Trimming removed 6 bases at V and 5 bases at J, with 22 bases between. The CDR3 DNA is TGCAGTGCCCGGACAGCCCAAGATTTTGGGGAGACCCAGTACTTC. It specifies CSARTAQDFGETQYF.

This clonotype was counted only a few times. The CDR3 DNA is TGTGCCAGCAGCCGGACTAGCGGGAGGGCCGGGTACAATGAGCAGTACTTC. Translated, it gives CASSRTSGRAGYNEQYF. This chain uses TRBV11-2 with TRBJ2-1, with TRBD2 identical over 15 bases. The J call may not be correct, given that the DNA end is closer to TRBJ2-7. CDR3 length: 17 residues. In germline, CDR1 is SGHAT, CDR2 FQNNGV.

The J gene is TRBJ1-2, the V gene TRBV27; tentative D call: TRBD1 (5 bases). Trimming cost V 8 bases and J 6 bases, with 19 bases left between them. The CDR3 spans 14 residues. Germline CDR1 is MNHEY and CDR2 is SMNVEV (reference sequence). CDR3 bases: TGTGCCAGCTCCTTACTGCTCGGGGGGGATGGCTACACCTTC. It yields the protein CASSLLLGGDGYTF.

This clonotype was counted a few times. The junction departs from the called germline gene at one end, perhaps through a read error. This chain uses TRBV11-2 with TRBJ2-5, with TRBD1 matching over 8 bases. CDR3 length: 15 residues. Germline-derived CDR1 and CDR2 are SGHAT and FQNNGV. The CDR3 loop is CASSYGQGRAESQYF. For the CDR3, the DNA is TGTGCCAGCAGTTACGGACAGGGACGAGCAGAGTCCCAGTACTTC.

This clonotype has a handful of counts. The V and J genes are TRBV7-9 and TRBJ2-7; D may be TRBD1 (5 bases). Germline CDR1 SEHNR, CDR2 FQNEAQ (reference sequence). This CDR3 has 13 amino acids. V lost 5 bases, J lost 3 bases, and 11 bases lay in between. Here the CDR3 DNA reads TGTGCCAGCAGCACCCCGACAGACTACGAGCAGTACTTC. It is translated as CASSTPTDYEQYF.

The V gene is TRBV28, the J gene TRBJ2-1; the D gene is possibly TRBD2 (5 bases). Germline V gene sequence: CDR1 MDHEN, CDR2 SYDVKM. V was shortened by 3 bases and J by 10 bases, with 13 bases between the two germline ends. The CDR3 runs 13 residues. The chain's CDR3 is CASSLPGVEEQFF. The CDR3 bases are TGTGCCAGCAGTTTGCCCGGGGTTGAAGAGCAGTTCTTC.

The CDR3 nucleotides are TGCGCCAGCAGCCCTACAAGAGGGGAGGAGCAGTACTTC. This gives the protein CASSPTRGEEQYF. V and J are TRBV4-1 and TRBJ2-7; D is possibly TRBD1 or TRBD2 (5 bases each). The germline gives CDR1 MGHRA, CDR2 YSYEKL. The CDR3 extends over 13 amino acids. The ends were cut back, 4 bases at V and 7 bases at J, with 14 bases in the middle.